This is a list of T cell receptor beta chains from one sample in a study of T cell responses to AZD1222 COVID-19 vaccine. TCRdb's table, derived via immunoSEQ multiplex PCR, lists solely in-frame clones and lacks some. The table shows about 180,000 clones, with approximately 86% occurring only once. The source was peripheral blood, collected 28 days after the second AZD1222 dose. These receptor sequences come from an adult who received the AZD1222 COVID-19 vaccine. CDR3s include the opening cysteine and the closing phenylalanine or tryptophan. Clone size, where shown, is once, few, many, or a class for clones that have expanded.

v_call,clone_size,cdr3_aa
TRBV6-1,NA,CASSEAVGATETQYF
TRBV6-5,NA,CASSYSGCTEAFF
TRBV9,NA,CASSDTGELFF
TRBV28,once,CASSLPGGIHEQYF
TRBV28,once,CASSLTPGGGTDTQYF
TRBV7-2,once,CASRRTMNTEAFF
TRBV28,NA,CASSFGGAVGYGYTF
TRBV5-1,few,CASSVQGAANTEAFF
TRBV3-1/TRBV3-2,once,CASSQDPGGAGYF
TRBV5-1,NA,CASSTGQGDNSPLHF
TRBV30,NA,CAWSGGQGASPYF
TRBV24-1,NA,CATSDSRAWDF
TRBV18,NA,CASSPAGTGRNTIYF
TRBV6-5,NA,CASRGDSAYNSPLHF
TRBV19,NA,CASSIDQGKSYPQHF
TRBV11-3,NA,CASSLYMGGEAFF
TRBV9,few,CASSLNYDTGELFF
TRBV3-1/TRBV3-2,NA,CASSQGEYNSPLHF
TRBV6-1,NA,CASSEERKNSPLHF
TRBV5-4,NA,CASSLGGSTDTQYF
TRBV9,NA,CASSATGMTEAFF
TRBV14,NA,CASSRRDRPSGEAFF
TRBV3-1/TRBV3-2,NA,CASSQGQISNQPQHF